The 4 T cell receptor beta chains below come from one sample, sequenced in a study of identifying expanded T cells in peripheral blood. Sequencing used immunoSEQ multiplex PCR; TCRdb keeps in-frame clones, though not all of them. The repertoire holds tens of thousands of clones, with roughly 84% as singletons. Material: blood. The receptors originated from a person aged 18 to 70 in good health.

The CDR3, as DNA: TGTGCCAACTGGGACAGGGGGCGGCACACTGAAGCTTTCTTT. Its translation is CANWDRGRHTEAFF. The chain links TRBV6-1 to TRBJ1-1; TRBD1 agrees at 12 bases. V shed 10 bases and J 3 bases; nucleotides not matched to a gene: 6. The CDR3 has 14 amino acids. In germline, CDR1 is MNHNS, CDR2 SASEGT.

This rearrangement joins TRBV10-3 to TRBJ2-3; 8 bases agree with TRBD2. The V and J ends lost 11 bases and 2 bases, in that order; junction bases with no gene match: 6. The germline V gene has CDR1 ENHRY and CDR2 SYGVKD. The CDR3 totals 13 residues. The CDR3 loop reads CAAAGGTTDTQYF. DNA for the CDR3: TGTGCCGCTGCGGGGGGCACCACAGATACGCAGTATTTT.

This chain links TRBV29-1 with TRBJ1-1; D is unclear. The CDR3 runs to 10 residues. Trimming took 2 bases from V and 8 from J, leaving 6 bases between them. Germline CDR1 is SQVTM and CDR2 is ANQGSEA. CDR3 region: CSVETVEAFF. DNA for the CDR3: TGCAGCGTTGAAACAGTCGAAGCTTTCTTT.

This chain connects TRBV25-1 to TRBJ1-3, with D unresolved. This CDR3 is 12 amino acids long. V was trimmed by 7 bases and J by 4 bases, leaving 8 bases between them. Germline assignment: CDR1 MGHDK and CDR2 SYGVNS. The CDR3 DNA is TGTGCCAGCAAGGCCAGCGGAAACACCATATATTTT. It is translated as CASKASGNTIYF.